The sequence of this T cell receptor (beta chain) was determined in a study of blood T cell repertoires in COVID-19 (dated by TCRdb to the early 2020s). Study-wide context: For ImmuneRACE Cohort 3, a participant was defined as recovered based on two consecutive negative NP/OP PCR tests, clearance by a healthcare professional, or resolution of symptoms. Collaborator samples came from the United States, Italy and Spain and covered acute and convalescent phases of COVID-19. The material from the prospective study consisted of cDNA or gDNA derived from T cells, B-cell-depleted T cells, or PBMCs. Deeply sampled blood TCRbeta repertoires from subjects exposed to, actively infected with, or recovered from COVID-19 were included in the dataset. The repertoires were made available in a free public database intended to serve as a resource for research on the immune response to SARS-CoV-2. Samples came from the ongoing ImmuneRACE study (first 160 participants) plus 1,254 subjects from 6 global collaborators. A de-identified subject ID, COVID-19 status, age in years and sex were almost always included in the sample metadata. HLA class I and class II types, where available, came from metadata supplied by the sample provider rather than from assay-based typing.

Worth noting for this clone: Its antigen has not been determined. No base qualities exist here, and no much larger clone lies one base off it.

TCRbeta CDR3 regions were amplified from genomic DNA using the immunoSEQ Assay, a bias-controlled multiplex PCR. In the authors' own workflow: The number of nucleated cells in each sample was estimated from the amplification of reference gene primers within the assay. To quantify the absolute abundance of each unique TCRbeta CDR3 rearrangement, sequence reads were collapsed and filtered. For each sample, productive Simpson clonality was calculated by taking the square root of Simpson's diversity index across productive rearrangements. In TCRdb, the immuneACCESS table is reduced to in-frame sequences with V and J assigned. These tables do not hold every clone; where another copy was compared, an unresolved V gene accounts for under half, and the others remain unexplained. That table supplies the V and J calls and clone size; D and trimming were determined from the DNA. The sample table contains hundreds of thousands of clones; only one count was recorded for approximately 87% of them. The ten largest make up 1.9% of the sample.

Results the study describes overall, beyond this receptor: Clinical and demographic metadata were provided uncurated, with the amount varying by source and participant.

Participants in the prospective study were aged about 18 to 95 years, lived in some 24 United States geographic areas, and enrolled through a virtual design. In the prospective study, cohorts were assigned on the basis of participant-reported clinical history obtained from a screening survey and a study questionnaire. In the prospective study, mobile phlebotomists collected whole blood, serum and a nasopharyngeal or oropharyngeal swab from each participant. Prospective study participants could optionally give additional blood draws and questionnaires over a roughly 2-month period. Blood samples from the prospective study were shipped frozen or at room temperature prior to DNA extraction. The sequenced material came from PBMCs or T cells enriched from blood (not recorded which). This TCR came from a man aged 40-55 years in a cohort exposed to, infected with or recovered from COVID-19 (not recorded which).

The CDR3 here reads CASSPRGGYGAKNIQYF. The nucleotides read TGTGCCAGCAGCCCGAGAGGGGGTTACGGAGCCAAAAACATTCAGTACTTC. The rearranged chain carries TRBV7-8 and TRBJ2-4; TRBD1 is perhaps the D gene, given 6 matching bases. From a lookup of the germline V gene, CDR1 and CDR2 are SGHVS and FQNEAQ. The CDR3, from cysteine to phenylalanine, totals 17 residues. The kept DNA is CDR3 alone, 51 bases in frame from the first base. V and J lose 5 bases and 0 bases, and a span of 17 bases separates them.